Below, 2 T cell receptor beta chains from the same sample are listed, as sequenced in a study of blood T cell repertoires in COVID-19. Method: immunoSEQ multiplex PCR; TCRdb's copy keeps in-frame clones and lacks some. The sample shows roughly 250,000 clones, 84% of them seen only once. The sample consisted of peripheral blood. These receptors were collected from a man in his forties or fifties with acute or convalescent COVID-19.

The rearrangement links TRBV30 to TRBJ2-7, with 9 positions matching TRBD2. Unmatched junction bases numbered 3, after V lost 1 base and J lost 5 bases. Germline V gene lookup returns CDR1 GTSNPN and CDR2 SVGIG (reference sequence). CDR3 size: 13 residues. The DNA of the CDR3 is TGTGCCTGGAGTGGAGCGGGAGGTAACGAGCAGTACTTC. Translated, it gives CAWSGAGGNEQYF.

The gene calls are TRBV7-3 and TRBJ2-2, with 10 bases aligning to TRBD1. Trimming removed 7 bases from V and 7 bases from J; junction bases left unmatched: 12. This CDR3 spans 16 amino acids. The germline V gene has CDR1 SGHTA and CDR2 FQGTGA. CDR3 nucleotide sequence: TGTGCCAGCAAGTCAACCGGGACAGGGGATGTCGGGGAGCTGTTTTTT. Amino acids: CASKSTGTGDVGELFF.